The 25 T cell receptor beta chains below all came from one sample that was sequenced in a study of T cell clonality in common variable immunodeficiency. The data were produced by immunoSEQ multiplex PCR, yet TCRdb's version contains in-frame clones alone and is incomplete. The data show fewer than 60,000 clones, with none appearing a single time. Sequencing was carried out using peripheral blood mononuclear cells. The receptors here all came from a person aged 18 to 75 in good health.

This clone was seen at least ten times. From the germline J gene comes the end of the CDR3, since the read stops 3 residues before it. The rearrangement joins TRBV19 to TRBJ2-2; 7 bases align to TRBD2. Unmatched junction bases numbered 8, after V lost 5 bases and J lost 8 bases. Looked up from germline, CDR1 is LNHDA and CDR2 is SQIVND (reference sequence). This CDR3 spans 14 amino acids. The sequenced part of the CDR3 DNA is TGTGCCAGTAGTCCGTCGACTAGCATAGGGGAG. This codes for CASSPSTSIGE. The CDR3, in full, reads CASSPSTSIGELFF.

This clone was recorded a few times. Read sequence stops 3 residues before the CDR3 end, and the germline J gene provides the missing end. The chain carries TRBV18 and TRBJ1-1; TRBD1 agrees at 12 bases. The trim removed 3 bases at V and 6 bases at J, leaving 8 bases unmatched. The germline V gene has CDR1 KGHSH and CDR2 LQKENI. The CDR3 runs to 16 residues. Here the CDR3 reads CASSPTLRDRGPEAFF. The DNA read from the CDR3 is TGTGCCAGCTCACCTACCCTGCGGGACAGGGGGCCTGAA.

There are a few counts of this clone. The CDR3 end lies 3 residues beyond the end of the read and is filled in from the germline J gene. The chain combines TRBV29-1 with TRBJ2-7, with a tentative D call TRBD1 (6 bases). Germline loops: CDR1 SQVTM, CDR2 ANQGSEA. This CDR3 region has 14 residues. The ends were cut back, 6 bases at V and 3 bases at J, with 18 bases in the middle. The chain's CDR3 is CSVGNPGQDYEQYF. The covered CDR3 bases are TGCAGCGTGGGGAACCCGGGACAAGACTACGAG.

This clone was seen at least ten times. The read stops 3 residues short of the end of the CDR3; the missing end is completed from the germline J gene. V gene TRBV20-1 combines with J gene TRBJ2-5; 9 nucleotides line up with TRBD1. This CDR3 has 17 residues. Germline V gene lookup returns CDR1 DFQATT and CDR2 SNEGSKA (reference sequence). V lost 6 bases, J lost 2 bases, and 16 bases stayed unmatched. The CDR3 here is CSAPQAPGQGGQETQYF. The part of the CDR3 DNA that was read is TGCAGTGCCCCCCAAGCCCCGGGACAGGGTGGACAAGAGACC.

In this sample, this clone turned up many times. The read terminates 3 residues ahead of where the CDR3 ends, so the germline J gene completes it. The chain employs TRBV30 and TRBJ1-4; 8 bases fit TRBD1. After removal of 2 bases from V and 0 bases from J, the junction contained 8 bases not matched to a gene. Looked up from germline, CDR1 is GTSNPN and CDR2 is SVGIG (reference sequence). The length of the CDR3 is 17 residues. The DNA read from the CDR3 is TGTGCCTGGAGTACGGAACAGGGGGGCCCAACTAATGAAAAA. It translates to CAWSTEQGGPTNEK. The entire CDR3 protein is CAWSTEQGGPTNEKLFF.

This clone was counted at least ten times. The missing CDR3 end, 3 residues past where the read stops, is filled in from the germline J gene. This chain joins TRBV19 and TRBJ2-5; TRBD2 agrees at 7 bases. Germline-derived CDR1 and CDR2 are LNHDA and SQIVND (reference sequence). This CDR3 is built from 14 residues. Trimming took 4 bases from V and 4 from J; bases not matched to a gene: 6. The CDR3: CASSRDYSTETQYF. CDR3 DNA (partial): TGTGCCAGTAGTAGGGACTATAGTACAGAGACC.

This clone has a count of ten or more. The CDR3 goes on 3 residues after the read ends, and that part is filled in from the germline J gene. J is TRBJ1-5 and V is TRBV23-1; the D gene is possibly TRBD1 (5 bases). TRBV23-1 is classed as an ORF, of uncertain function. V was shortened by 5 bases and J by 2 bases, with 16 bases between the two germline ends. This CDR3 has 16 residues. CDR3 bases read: TGCGCCAGCAGTAGGATGAGGGAAGGGGGCAATCAGCCC. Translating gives CASSRMREGGNQP. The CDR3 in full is CASSRMREGGNQPQHF.

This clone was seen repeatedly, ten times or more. The sequenced CDR3 bases are TGTGCCAGCAGCTTAGCAGGGGACTATGGC. It is translated as CASSLAGDYG. In full, the CDR3 reads CASSLAGDYGYTF. The rearrangement uses TRBV7-3 and TRBJ1-2; weak D call: TRBD1 (6 bases). The read ends 3 residues shy of where the CDR3 ends; the end is completed using the germline J gene. V dropped 2 bases and J dropped 3 bases, with 7 bases sitting between them. CDR1 and CDR2 from the germline V gene are SGHTA and FQGTGA. The CDR3 loop spans 13 amino acids.

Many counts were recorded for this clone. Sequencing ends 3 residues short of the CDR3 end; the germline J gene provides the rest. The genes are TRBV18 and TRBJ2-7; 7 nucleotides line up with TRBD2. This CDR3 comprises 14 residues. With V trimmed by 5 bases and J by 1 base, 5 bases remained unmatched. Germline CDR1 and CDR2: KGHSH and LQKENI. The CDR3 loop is CASSASGGSYEQYF. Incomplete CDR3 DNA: TGTGCCAGCTCAGCTAGCGGTGGGTCCTACGAG. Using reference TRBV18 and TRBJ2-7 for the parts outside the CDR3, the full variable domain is NAGVMQNPRHLVRRRGQEARLRCSPMKGHSHVYWYRQLPEEGLKFMVYLQKENIIDESGMPKERFSAEFPKEGPSILRIQQVVRGDSAAYFCASSASGGSYEQYFGPGTRLTVT.

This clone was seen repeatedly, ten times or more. The CDR3 sequence is CASTSVSTDYGYTF. The part of the CDR3 DNA that was read is TGCGCCAGCACGTCCGTTTCGACAGACTATGGC. The chain uses TRBV4-1 and TRBJ1-2, with D possibly matching TRBD1 (5 bases). Read coverage stops 3 residues before the CDR3 terminus; the germline J gene supplies the remainder. Trimming removed 7 bases at V and 3 bases at J, with 15 bases between. The CDR3 has 14 amino acids. Germline CDR1 reads MGHRA; CDR2 reads YSYEKL.

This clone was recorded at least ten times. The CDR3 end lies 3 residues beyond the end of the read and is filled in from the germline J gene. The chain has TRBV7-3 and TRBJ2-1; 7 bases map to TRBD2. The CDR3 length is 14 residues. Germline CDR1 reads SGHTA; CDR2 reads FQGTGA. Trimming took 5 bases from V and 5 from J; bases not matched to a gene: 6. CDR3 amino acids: CASSLGTKHNEQFF. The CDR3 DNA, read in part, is TGTGCCAGCAGCCTCGGGACTAAACACAATGAG.

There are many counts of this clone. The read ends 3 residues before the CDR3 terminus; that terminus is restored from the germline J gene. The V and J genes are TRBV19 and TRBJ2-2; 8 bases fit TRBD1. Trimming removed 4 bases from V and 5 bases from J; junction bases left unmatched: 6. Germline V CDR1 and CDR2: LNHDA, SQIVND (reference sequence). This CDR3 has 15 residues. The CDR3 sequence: CASSTGQGWTGELFF. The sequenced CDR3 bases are TGTGCCAGTAGTACCGGACAGGGTTGGACCGGGGAG.

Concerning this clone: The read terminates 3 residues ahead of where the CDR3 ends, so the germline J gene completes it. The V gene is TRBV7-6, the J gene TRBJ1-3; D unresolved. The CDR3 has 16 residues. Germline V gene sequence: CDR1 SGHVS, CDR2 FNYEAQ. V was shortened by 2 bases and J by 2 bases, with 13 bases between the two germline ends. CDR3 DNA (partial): TGTGCCAGCAGCTTATCGACTGGGTTTACTGGAAACACC. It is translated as CASSLSTGFTGNT. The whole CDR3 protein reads CASSLSTGFTGNTIYF.

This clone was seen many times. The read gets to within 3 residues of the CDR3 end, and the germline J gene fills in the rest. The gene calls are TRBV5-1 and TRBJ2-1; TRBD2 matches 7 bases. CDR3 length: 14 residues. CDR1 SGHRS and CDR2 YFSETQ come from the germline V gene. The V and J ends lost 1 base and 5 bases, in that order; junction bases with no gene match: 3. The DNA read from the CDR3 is TGCGCCAGCAGCTTGCCAGGGAGGGACAATGAG. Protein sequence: CASSLPGRDNE. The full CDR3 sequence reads CASSLPGRDNEQFF.

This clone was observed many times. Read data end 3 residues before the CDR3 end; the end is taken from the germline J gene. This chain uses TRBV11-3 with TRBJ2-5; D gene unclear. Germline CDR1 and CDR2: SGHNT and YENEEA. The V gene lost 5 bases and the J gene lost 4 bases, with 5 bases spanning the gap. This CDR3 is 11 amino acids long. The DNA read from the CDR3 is TGTGCCAGCAGCAAAGGAGAGACC. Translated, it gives CASSKGET. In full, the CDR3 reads CASSKGETQYF.

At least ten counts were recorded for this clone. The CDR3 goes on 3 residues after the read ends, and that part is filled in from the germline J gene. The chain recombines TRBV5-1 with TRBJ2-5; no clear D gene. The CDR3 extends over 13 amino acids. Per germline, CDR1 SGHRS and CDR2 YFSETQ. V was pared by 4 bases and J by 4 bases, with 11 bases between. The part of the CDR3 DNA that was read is TGCGCCAGCAGCCAAACAACCACAGAGACC. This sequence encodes CASSQTTTET. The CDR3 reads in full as CASSQTTTETQYF.

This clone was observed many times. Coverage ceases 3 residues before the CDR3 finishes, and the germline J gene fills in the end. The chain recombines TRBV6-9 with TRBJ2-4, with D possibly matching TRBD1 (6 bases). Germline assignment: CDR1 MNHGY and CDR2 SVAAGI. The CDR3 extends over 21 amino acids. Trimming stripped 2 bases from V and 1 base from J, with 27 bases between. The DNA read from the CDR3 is TGTGCCAGCAGTTATGGGGAAACCGGGACAACCAAAAATCGGGCCAAAAACATT. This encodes CASSYGETGTTKNRAKNI. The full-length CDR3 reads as CASSYGETGTTKNRAKNIQYF.

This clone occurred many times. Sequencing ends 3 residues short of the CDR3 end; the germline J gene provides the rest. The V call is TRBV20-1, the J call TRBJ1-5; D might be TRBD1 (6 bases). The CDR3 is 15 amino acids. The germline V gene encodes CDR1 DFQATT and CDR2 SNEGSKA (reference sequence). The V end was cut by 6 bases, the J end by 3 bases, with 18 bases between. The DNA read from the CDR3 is TGCAGTGCACACCACAGAGCAGGGGCCAATCAGCCC. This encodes CSAHHRAGANQP. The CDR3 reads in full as CSAHHRAGANQPQHF.

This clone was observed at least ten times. The CDR3 sequence is CASSLRTTSYNEQFF. The CDR3 bases that were read are TGTGCCAGCAGCTTAAGGACAACCTCCTACAATGAG. This chain uses TRBV5-4 with TRBJ2-1, with TRBD1 as a possible D gene (5 bases). Read sequence stops 3 residues before the CDR3 end, and the germline J gene provides the missing end. CDR3 size: 15 residues. Germline V gene sequence: CDR1 SGHNT, CDR2 YYREEE (reference sequence). Trimming cost V 2 bases and J 0 bases, with 9 bases left between them.

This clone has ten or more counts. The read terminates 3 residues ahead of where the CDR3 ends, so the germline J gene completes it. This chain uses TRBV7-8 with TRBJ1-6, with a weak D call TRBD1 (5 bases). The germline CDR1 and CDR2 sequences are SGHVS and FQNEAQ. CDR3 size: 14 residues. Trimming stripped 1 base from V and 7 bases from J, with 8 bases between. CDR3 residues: CASSLVGGNSPLHF. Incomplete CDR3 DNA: TGTGCCAGCAGCTTAGTGGGGGGGAATTCACCC.

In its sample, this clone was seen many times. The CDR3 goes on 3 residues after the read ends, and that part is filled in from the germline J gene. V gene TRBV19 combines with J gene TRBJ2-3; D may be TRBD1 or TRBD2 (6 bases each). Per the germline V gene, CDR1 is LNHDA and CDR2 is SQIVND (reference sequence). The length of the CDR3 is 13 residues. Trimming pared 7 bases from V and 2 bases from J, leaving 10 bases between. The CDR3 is CASTRDNTDTQYF. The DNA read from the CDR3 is TGTGCCAGTACGCGGGACAACACAGATACG.

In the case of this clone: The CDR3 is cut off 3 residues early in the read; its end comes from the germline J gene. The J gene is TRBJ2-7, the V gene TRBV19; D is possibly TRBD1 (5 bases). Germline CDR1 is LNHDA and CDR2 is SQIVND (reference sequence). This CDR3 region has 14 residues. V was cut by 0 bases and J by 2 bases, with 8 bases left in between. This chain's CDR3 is CASSIDTGTYEQYF. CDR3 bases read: TGTGCCAGTAGTATAGATACAGGAACCTACGAG.

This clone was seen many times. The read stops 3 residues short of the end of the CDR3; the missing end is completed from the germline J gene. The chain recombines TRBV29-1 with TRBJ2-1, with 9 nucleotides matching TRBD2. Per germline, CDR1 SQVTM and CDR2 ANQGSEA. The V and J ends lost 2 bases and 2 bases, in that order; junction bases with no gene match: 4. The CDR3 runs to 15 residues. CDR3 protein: CSVERGGGAYNEQFF. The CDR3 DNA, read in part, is TGCAGCGTTGAACGGGGCGGGGGGGCCTACAATGAG.

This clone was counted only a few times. The CDR3 region is CASSPLVGSNNDYTF. CDR3 bases read: TGTGCCAGCTCACCACTGGTTGGTAGCAACAACGAC. V and J are TRBV18 and TRBJ1-2, with D hard to call. The read stops 3 residues short of the end of the CDR3; the missing end is completed from the germline J gene. The V gene's germline CDR1 is KGHSH and CDR2 LQKENI. The CDR3 contains 15 residues. Supplemented by reference TRBV18 and TRBJ1-2, the full variable domain reads NAGVMQNPRHLVRRRGQEARLRCSPMKGHSHVYWYRQLPEEGLKFMVYLQKENIIDESGMPKERFSAEFPKEGPSILRIQQVVRGDSAAYFCASSPLVGSNNDYTFGSGTRLTVV.

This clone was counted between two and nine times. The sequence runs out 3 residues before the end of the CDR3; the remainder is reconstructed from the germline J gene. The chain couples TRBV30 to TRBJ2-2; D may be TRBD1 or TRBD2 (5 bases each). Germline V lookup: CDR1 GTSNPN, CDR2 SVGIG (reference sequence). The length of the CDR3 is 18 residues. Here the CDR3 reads CAWSEAGFRGVSSSPLFF. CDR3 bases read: TGTGCCTGGAGTGAGGCAGGGTTCCGAGGGGTATCCAGTTCACCG.